Presented here are 10 T cell receptor beta chains from one specimen sequenced in a study of cytomegalovirus exposure and HLA in healthy donors. The PCR made use of 60 Vbeta and 13 Jbeta primers. Profiled with immunoSEQ multiplex PCR; TCRdb holds only in-frame clones, not every one. The data show some 150,000 clones, with about 80% seen just once and around 5% held by the top ten. The sample taken for sequencing was PBMCs. The source of these receptors is a man aged 25 to 45 in good health and CMV-seronegative.

The chain couples TRBV7-3 to TRBJ2-1, with D uncertain. The CDR3 length is 17 residues. Germline V CDR1 and CDR2: SGHTA, FQGTGA. The V and J ends lost 5 bases and 0 bases respectively, with 17 bases between them. The CDR3 DNA reads as TGTGCCAGCAGCCACTTTCAAAGATCGAGCTCCTACAATGAGCAGTTCTTC. This encodes CASSHFQRSSSYNEQFF.

The CDR3 DNA is TGTGCCAGCAGATCACGAGCGACTTATTCCTACGAGCAGTACTTC. Translation gives CASRSRATYSYEQYF. V usage is TRBV2 and J usage is TRBJ2-7; no clear D gene. With 6 bases removed from V and 1 base from J, the gap between germline ends came to 16 bases. Germline CDR1 reads SNHLY; CDR2 reads FYNNEI. This CDR3 contains 15 residues.

The chain couples TRBV9 to TRBJ2-7, with 7 bases identical to TRBD2. The CDR3 has 15 amino acids. The junction had 7 bases not matched to a gene; V was cut back by 1 base and J by 3 bases. Germline V gene sequence: CDR1 SGDLS, CDR2 YYNGEE. CDR3 protein: CASSVYAGAHYEQYF. CDR3 in DNA: TGTGCCAGCAGCGTATACGCGGGAGCCCACTACGAGCAGTACTTC.

This rearrangement joins TRBV7-2 to TRBJ1-2; D might be TRBD1 (6 bases). The CDR3 consists of 15 residues. V shed 2 bases and J shed 3 bases, with 13 bases lying between them. Germline CDR1 SGHTA, CDR2 FQGNSA. CDR3 sequence: CASSLLSGVHYGYTF. For the CDR3, the DNA is TGTGCCAGCAGCTTATTGTCAGGGGTTCACTATGGCTACACCTTC.

V usage is TRBV5-1 and J usage is TRBJ2-2; TRBD2 agrees at 11 bases. This CDR3 spans 18 amino acids. J was trimmed by 3 bases and V by 2 bases; bases with no gene match: 9. In germline, CDR1 is SGHRS, CDR2 YFSETQ. CDR3 DNA sequence: TGCGCCAGCAGCTTAGGGACTAGCGGAGGGGTATACACCGGGGAGCTGTTTTTT. It translates to CASSLGTSGGVYTGELFF.

The chain couples TRBV5-4 to TRBJ2-1, with 9 bases aligning to TRBD2. This CDR3 spans 16 amino acids. Germline CDR1 SGHNT, CDR2 YYREEE (reference sequence). V shed 4 bases and J 2 bases; nucleotides not matched to a gene: 7. DNA of the CDR3: TGTGCCAGCAGCACCTTTAGCGGGAGCCCCTACAATGAGCAGTTCTTC. Translation: CASSTFSGSPYNEQFF. The full variable domain, its missing parts supplied by reference TRBV5-4 and TRBJ2-1, is ETGVTQSPTHLIKTRGQQVTLRCSSQSGHNTVSWYQQALGQGPQFIFQYYREEENGRGNFPPRFSGLQFPNYSSELNVNALELDDSALYLCASSTFSGSPYNEQFFGPGTRLTVL.

This clone has a handful of counts. The chain links TRBV5-1 to TRBJ2-1; 9 bases map to TRBD1. The germline V gene encodes CDR1 SGHRS and CDR2 YFSETQ. Trimming removed 4 bases from V and 5 bases from J; junction bases left unmatched: 7. The CDR3 is 15 amino acids. The CDR3 loop is CASSQDRGANNEQFF. CDR3 bases: TGCGCCAGCAGCCAGGACAGGGGAGCGAACAATGAGCAGTTCTTC.

This rearrangement joins TRBV6-4 to TRBJ1-1; no clear D. CDR1 is MRHNA and CDR2 is SNTAGT in the germline V gene. The V end was cut by 3 bases, the J end by 1 base, with 9 bases between. The CDR3 runs to 14 residues. CDR3 protein: CASSEAATNTEAFF. The CDR3 DNA is TGTGCCAGCAGTGAAGCCGCCACGAACACTGAAGCTTTCTTT.

The chain is built from TRBV27 and TRBJ1-1; TRBD1 matches 7 bases. The CDR3 consists of 15 residues. V shed 5 bases and J 1 base; nucleotides not matched to a gene: 7. Per germline, CDR1 MNHEY and CDR2 SMNVEV (reference sequence). The CDR3 coding sequence is TGTGCCAGCAGTCCCTTGGGACAGTCGAACACTGAAGCTTTCTTT. This translates into CASSPLGQSNTEAFF.

This chain links TRBV28 with TRBJ1-2; 8 bases are a match to TRBD1. Trimming took 2 bases from V and 5 from J; bases not matched to a gene: 4. The germline gives CDR1 MDHEN, CDR2 SYDVKM. This CDR3 comprises 14 residues. CDR3 amino acids: CASSLQGAWYGYTF. The CDR3 region has the DNA TGTGCCAGCAGTTTACAGGGGGCATGGTATGGCTACACCTTC.